This T cell receptor (beta chain) emerged from a study of T cell responses to AZD1222 COVID-19 vaccine. Broader study findings: Repertoire sampling was restricted to post-peak T cell response timepoints. In the spike-specific TCR repertoire, nearly half reportedly target unmutated variant regions.

This clone was seen only a few times. What it binds is unknown. Repertoires were generated with immunoSEQ multiplex PCR, while TCRdb's copy carries only in-frame clones and drops some. The sample has under 150,000 clones, about 90% seen once. The receptor's source is an adult in good health. The source was peripheral blood, collected on day 0 of AZD1222 vaccination.

The CDR3 reads CATYYRGNTEAFF. CDR3 nucleotide sequence: TGTGCCACCTATTACAGGGGGAACACTGAAGCTTTCTTT. The chain employs TRBV6-5 and TRBJ1-1, with TRBD1 matching over 7 bases. The J segment lost 1 base and the V segment lost 10 bases, leaving 6 bases of the junction unmatched. Germline lookup yields CDR1 MNHEY and CDR2 SVGAGI. The CDR3 has 13 amino acids.